This is a list of T cell receptor beta chains from one sample in a study of T cells in Graves' hyperthyroidism and ophthalmopathy. TCRdb reanalysed the multiplex PCR reads using MiXCR and keeps one entry per CDR3 protein. Here the sample spans 550,000 to 700,000 distinct CDR3 sequences, under 15% being singletons. Material for sequencing was blood. Receptor source: a woman aged 40 to 50 with Graves' ophthalmopathy. CDR3s include the opening cysteine and the closing phenylalanine or tryptophan. Clone size appears in some rows only: once, few, many, or a class for an expanded clone.

clone_size: many
v_call: TRBV6-1
cdr3_aa: CASSVVTNYEQYF

clone_size: few
v_call: TRBV7-9
cdr3_aa: CASSLGNDEQYF

clone_size: many
v_call: TRBV7-9
cdr3_aa: CASSFGTVSTGELFF

clone_size: many
v_call: TRBV12-3/TRBV12-4
cdr3_aa: CASSLRGPTEAFF

clone_size: few
v_call: TRBV10-3
cdr3_aa: CAIRRDVDTNTGELFF

clone_size: many
v_call: TRBV6-2/TRBV6-3
cdr3_aa: CASSYSAKGRSFF

clone_size: -
v_call: TRBV6-2/TRBV6-3
cdr3_aa: CASNTGQIEKAFF

clone_size: many
v_call: TRBV29-1
cdr3_aa: CSVDVGGSGPQHF

clone_size: many
v_call: TRBV5-1
cdr3_aa: CASSLEGRGYTF

clone_size: many
v_call: TRBV12-3/TRBV12-4
cdr3_aa: CASSFLSGVAFF

clone_size: once
v_call: TRBV6-2/TRBV6-3
cdr3_aa: CAITGSGANVLTF

clone_size: many
v_call: TRBV29-1
cdr3_aa: CSVGTQGNQPQHF

clone_size: once
v_call: TRBV12-3/TRBV12-4
cdr3_aa: CASSLKGAGSYNEQYF

clone_size: many
v_call: TRBV12-3/TRBV12-4
cdr3_aa: CASSRGQYSEQYF

clone_size: many
v_call: TRBV3-1
cdr3_aa: CASSQGPQTRDYGYTF

clone_size: many
v_call: TRBV28
cdr3_aa: CASSQGQDRETQYF

clone_size: many
v_call: TRBV24-1
cdr3_aa: CATSDTSQGGTNEQFF

clone_size: few
v_call: TRBV2
cdr3_aa: CASTLDGVNTEAFF

clone_size: -
v_call: TRBV5-4
cdr3_aa: CASSHDNGELFF

clone_size: many
v_call: TRBV6-1
cdr3_aa: CASSERPSGRRGTGELFF

clone_size: many
v_call: TRBV2
cdr3_aa: CASSATNTEAFF

clone_size: many
v_call: TRBV6-2/TRBV6-3
cdr3_aa: CASSARPSVGRGDGYTF

clone_size: many
v_call: TRBV6-5
cdr3_aa: CATKGRTEAEAFF

clone_size: -
v_call: TRBV28
cdr3_aa: CASASDRGRRNTIYF

clone_size: many
v_call: TRBV2
cdr3_aa: CASSVNPGTSGRFAYEQYF

clone_size: -
v_call: TRBV29-1
cdr3_aa: CSVEVAGQRLETQYF